Each of the 26 T cell receptor beta chains below was sequenced from the same sample in a study of monozygotic twins with inflammatory bowel disease. TCRdb reworked the 5' RACE reads into one entry per CDR3 protein, no DNA. Its table lists approximately 300,000 distinct CDR3 sequences. Sequenced input: blood. Receptors were obtained from a human donor with ulcerative colitis or Crohn's disease, or a healthy co-twin of an affected twin (not recorded which).

The chain employs TRBV7-6 and TRBJ2-7. This CDR3 region has 15 residues. CDR1 and CDR2 from the germline V gene are SGHVS and FNYEAQ. The CDR3 protein is CASSIGSTGAYEQYF.

This chain uses TRBV5-1 with TRBJ1-1. Germline assignment: CDR1 SGHRS and CDR2 YFSETQ. The CDR3 has 14 amino acids. The CDR3 is CASSLSGMNTEALF.

This chain uses TRBV30 with TRBJ1-1; TCRdb calls TRBD1, which cannot be checked without DNA. The CDR3 consists of 17 residues. Germline CDR1 and CDR2: GTSNPN and SVGIG (reference sequence). CDR3 region: CAWTPARGQGQDTEAFF.

The chain recombines TRBV18 with TRBJ2-7; TCRdb returns TRBD2, unconfirmable since there is no DNA. CDR1 is KGHSH and CDR2 is LQKENI in the germline V gene. This CDR3 has 22 amino acids. This CDR3 reads CASSLGPSWGLAGGRSSYEQYF.

The chain couples TRBV20-1 to TRBJ2-7; lacking DNA, the TRBD1 call made by TCRdb goes unchecked. The CDR3 has 14 amino acids. Germline V gene data show CDR1 as DFQATT and CDR2 as SNEGSKA (reference sequence). The CDR3 sequence is CSAHPGTFSYEQYF.

This chain connects TRBV29-1 to TRBJ1-3. CDR1 and CDR2 from the germline V gene are SQVTM and ANQGSEA. The CDR3 is made up of 14 amino acids. The chain's CDR3 is CSVLSGGAGNTIYF. Together with reference TRBV29-1 and TRBJ1-3, the CDR3 gives the full variable domain: SAVISQKPSRDICQRGTSLTIQCQVDSQVTMMFWYRQQPGQSLTLIATANQGSEATYESGFVIDKFPISRPNLTFSTLTVSNMSPEDSSIYLCSVLSGGAGNTIYFGEGSWLTVV.

This chain links TRBV12-3 or TRBV12-4 with TRBJ2-4; the TRBD1 assignment by TCRdb is unverifiable without DNA. This CDR3 has 14 amino acids. The chain's CDR3 is CASSWAGGTDIQYF.

The chain carries TRBV5-1 and TRBJ1-3. Germline assignment: CDR1 SGHRS and CDR2 YFSETQ. The CDR3 contains 14 residues. The CDR3 here is CASSLDGSRNTIYF.

V is TRBV20-1 and J is TRBJ2-3; TCRdb gives TRBD2 as the D gene, but with no DNA this cannot be confirmed. Germline V lookup: CDR1 DFQATT, CDR2 SNEGSKA (reference sequence). The CDR3 spans 17 residues. The CDR3 reads CSARTRPTSGSTDTQYF.

The chain couples TRBV30 to TRBJ1-2. Germline V gene sequence: CDR1 GTSNPN, CDR2 SVGIG (reference sequence). The CDR3 covers 14 residues. The CDR3 spells CAWNRKPLGDGYTF.

V and J are TRBV18 and TRBJ1-6; TCRdb's D call, TRBD1, is unchecked because there is no DNA. The length of the CDR3 is 14 residues. From germline, CDR1 is KGHSH and CDR2 LQKENI. The CDR3: CASSSRDIPSPLHF.

This chain connects TRBV7-2 to TRBJ2-1; TCRdb lists TRBD2, though no DNA is available to test this call. Germline V CDR1 and CDR2: SGHTA, FQGNSA. The CDR3 sequence is 15 residues long. The CDR3 protein is CASSPVPSTSNEQFF.

The CDR3 is CASSTKGSRGEQFF. The chain carries TRBV10-1 and TRBJ2-1; TCRdb names TRBD2, which stays unverified in the absence of DNA. The CDR3 extends over 14 amino acids. Germline CDR1 and CDR2: WNHNN and SYGVQD (reference sequence).

The gene calls are TRBV5-1 and TRBJ2-2. Germline V CDR1 and CDR2: SGHRS, YFSETQ. This CDR3 comprises 13 residues. The CDR3 loop reads CASSFVGTGELFF.

This chain links TRBV6-1 with TRBJ2-1. The germline V gene encodes CDR1 MNHNS and CDR2 SASEGT. The CDR3 spans 12 residues. The CDR3 reads CASRLHNPRQFF.

The chain combines TRBV6-5 with TRBJ2-5; the TCRdb D gene call, TRBD1, has no DNA to confirm it. Germline V gene lookup returns CDR1 MNHEY and CDR2 SVGAGI. This CDR3 has 14 residues. The CDR3 sequence: CASSSVGGLETQYF.

This chain connects TRBV29-1 to TRBJ2-2; TCRdb calls TRBD1, which cannot be checked without DNA. The CDR3 spans 17 residues. Germline CDR1 and CDR2: SQVTM and ANQGSEA. CDR3 loop: CSVGGTGAYSNTGELFF.

This sequence joins TRBV9 and TRBJ2-1; with no DNA, the TCRdb D assignment of TRBD1 cannot be verified. In germline, CDR1 is SGDLS, CDR2 YYNGEE. This CDR3 is 16 amino acids long. CDR3 region: CASSVVDGGMYNEQFF.

The chain's CDR3 is CSAKTSGGAGVTQYF. The chain carries TRBV20-1 and TRBJ2-5; TCRdb reports TRBD2, a call that lacks DNA to check it against. The length of the CDR3 is 15 residues. CDR1 is DFQATT and CDR2 is SNEGSKA in the germline V gene (reference sequence).

This chain links TRBV12-2 with TRBJ2-2; without DNA, the TCRdb call of TRBD1 cannot be checked. TRBV12-2 is annotated as a pseudogene. There are 17 residues in the CDR3. CDR3: CASRSMDRDPDAGELFF.

This chain connects TRBV7-2 to TRBJ2-7; there is no DNA to check the TCRdb D call of TRBD1. Germline CDR1 SGHTA, CDR2 FQGNSA. The length of the CDR3 is 15 residues. The chain's CDR3 is CASSLAADRGYEQYF. Full variable domain (rest looked up from reference TRBV7-2 and TRBJ2-7): GAGVSQSPSNKVTEKGKDVELRCDPISGHTALYWYRQSLGQGLEFLIYFQGNSAPDKSGLPSDRFSAERTGGSVSTLTIQRTQQEDSAVYLCASSLAADRGYEQYFGPGTRLTVT.

The chain is built from TRBV27 and TRBJ2-7; TCRdb selects TRBD2, and the lack of DNA leaves this call unchecked. The CDR3 is made up of 14 amino acids. The germline gives CDR1 MNHEY, CDR2 SMNVEV (reference sequence). CDR3 amino acids: CASSLQDYGDEQYF.

The chain uses TRBV20-1 and TRBJ2-5; with no DNA, the TCRdb D assignment of TRBD1 cannot be verified. Per germline, CDR1 DFQATT and CDR2 SNEGSKA (reference sequence). CDR3 length: 13 amino acids. The CDR3 sequence is CSANSPLQETQYF.

V is TRBV18 and J is TRBJ2-3; as DNA is missing, the TRBD2 call by TCRdb cannot be tested. This CDR3 region has 15 residues. Per germline, CDR1 KGHSH and CDR2 LQKENI. CDR3 protein: CASSPGGPKTDTQYF.

The CDR3 loop is CASSATGMGQQETQYF. V is TRBV14 and J is TRBJ2-5. Germline CDR1 reads SGHDN; CDR2 reads FVKESK. The length of the CDR3 is 16 residues.

The V call is TRBV7-2, the J call TRBJ2-7; no DNA is available, so the TRBD2 call from TCRdb remains unchecked. Germline V gene lookup returns CDR1 SGHTA and CDR2 FQGNSA. The CDR3 loop spans 14 amino acids. The CDR3 is CASSQRTSGGEQYF.